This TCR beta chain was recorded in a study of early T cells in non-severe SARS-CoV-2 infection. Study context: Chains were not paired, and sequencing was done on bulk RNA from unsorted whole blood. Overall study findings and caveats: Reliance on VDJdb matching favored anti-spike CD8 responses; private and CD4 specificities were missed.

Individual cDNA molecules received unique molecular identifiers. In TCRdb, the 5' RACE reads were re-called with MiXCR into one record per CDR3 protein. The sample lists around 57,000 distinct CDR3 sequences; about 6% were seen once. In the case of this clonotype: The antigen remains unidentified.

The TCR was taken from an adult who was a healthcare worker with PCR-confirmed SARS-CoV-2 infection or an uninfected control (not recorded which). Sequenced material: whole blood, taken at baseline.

CDR3 DNA: TGTGCCAGCAGCTTATCCGCCGGGGGGGGCACCGGGGAGCTGTTTTTT. Translating gives CASSLSAGGGTGELFF. The rearrangement joins TRBV11-2 to TRBJ2-2; 8 positions agree with TRBD2. The germline V gene encodes CDR1 SGHAT and CDR2 FQNNGV. This CDR3 comprises 16 residues. The junction had 6 bases not matched to a gene; V was cut back by 2 bases and J by 4 bases.